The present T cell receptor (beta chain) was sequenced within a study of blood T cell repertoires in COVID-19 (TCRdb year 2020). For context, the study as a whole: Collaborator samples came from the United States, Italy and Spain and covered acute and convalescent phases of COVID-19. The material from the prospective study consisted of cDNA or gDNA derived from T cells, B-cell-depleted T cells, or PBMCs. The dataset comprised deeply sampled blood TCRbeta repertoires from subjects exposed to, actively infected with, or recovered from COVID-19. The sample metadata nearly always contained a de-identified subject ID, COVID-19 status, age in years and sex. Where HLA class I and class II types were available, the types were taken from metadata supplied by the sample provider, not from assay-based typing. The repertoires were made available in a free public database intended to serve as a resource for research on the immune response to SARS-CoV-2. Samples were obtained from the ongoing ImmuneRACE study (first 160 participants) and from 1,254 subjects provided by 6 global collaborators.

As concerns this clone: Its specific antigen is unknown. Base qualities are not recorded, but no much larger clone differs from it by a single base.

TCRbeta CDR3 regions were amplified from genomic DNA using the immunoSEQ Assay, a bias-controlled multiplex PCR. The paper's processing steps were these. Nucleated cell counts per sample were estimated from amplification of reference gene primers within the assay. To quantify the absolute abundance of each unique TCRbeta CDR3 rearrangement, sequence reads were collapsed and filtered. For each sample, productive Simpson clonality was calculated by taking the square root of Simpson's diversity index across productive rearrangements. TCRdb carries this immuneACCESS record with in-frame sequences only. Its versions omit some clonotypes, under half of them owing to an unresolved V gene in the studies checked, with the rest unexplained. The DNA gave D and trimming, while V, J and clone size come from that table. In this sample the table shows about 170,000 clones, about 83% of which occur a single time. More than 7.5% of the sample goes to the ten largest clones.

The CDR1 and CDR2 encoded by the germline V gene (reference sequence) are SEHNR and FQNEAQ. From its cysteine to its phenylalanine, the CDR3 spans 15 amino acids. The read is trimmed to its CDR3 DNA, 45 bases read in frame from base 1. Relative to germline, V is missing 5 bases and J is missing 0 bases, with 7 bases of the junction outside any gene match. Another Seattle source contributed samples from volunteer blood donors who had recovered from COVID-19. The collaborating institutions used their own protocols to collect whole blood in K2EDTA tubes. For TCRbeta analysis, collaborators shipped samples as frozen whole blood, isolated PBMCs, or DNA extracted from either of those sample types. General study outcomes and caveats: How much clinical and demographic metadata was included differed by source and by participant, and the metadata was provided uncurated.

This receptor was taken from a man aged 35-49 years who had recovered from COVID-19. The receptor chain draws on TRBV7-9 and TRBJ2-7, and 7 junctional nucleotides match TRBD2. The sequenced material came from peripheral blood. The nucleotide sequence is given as TGTGCCAGCAGCAAATCTAGCGGAAGCTCCTACGAGCAGTACTTC. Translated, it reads CASSKSSGSSYEQYF.